This section outlines one TCR beta chain sequence together with its context. Its target is unknown. The sample originates from a study of T-cell memory formation after mild COVID-19. Study background: Largely, the TCR clusters proved donor specific. Findings of the study overall: Contracting CD8+ clones were enriched in EMRA, CD4+ mainly in CM and EM. Pre-infection memory carried some responding clones, suggesting that cross-reactive memory joined. The study found balanced CD4/CD8 in clones contracting day 15 to 85 and a CD4+ lean in later expanders.

TCRdb re-called the 5' RACE reads with MiXCR, one entry per CDR3 protein. The profile covers hundreds of thousands of distinct CDR3 sequences, with about a fifth appearing a single time and under 15% taken by the ten largest. Germline V gene lookup returns CDR1 SGHTA and CDR2 FQGNSA. CDR3 length: 14 amino acids. V was clipped by 5 bases and J by 3 bases, with 14 bases between them. The rearrangement joins TRBV7-2 to TRBJ2-7; the D gene is possibly TRBD2 (6 bases). This sequence was found in an adult woman who had mild COVID-19 (a few samples of this study predate the infection). Cell type and time point are not known. The sequencing input was PBMCs or a T cell subset sorted from them (not recorded which). The CDR3 coding sequence is TGTGCCAGCAGCCGGAGCGGGCCAGACTACGAGCAGTACTTC. Amino acid sequence: CASSRSGPDYEQYF.